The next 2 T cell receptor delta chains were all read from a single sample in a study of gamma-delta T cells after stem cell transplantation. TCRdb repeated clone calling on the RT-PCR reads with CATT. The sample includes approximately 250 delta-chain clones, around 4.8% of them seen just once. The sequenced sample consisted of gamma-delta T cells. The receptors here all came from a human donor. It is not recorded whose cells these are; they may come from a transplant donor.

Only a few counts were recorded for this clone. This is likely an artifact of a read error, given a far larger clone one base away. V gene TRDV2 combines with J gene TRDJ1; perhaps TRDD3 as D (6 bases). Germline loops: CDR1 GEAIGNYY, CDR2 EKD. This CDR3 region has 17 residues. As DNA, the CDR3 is TGTGCCTGTGACACCGCGGGTCGGATACTTGACACCGATAAACTCACCTTT. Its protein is CACDTAGRILDTDKLTF.

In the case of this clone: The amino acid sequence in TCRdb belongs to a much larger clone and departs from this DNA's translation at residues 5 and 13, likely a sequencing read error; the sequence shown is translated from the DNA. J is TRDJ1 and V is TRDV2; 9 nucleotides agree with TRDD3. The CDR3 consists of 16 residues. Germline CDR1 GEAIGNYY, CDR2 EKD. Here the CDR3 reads CACDYLTGGHTDTLIF. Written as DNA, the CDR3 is TGTGCCTGTGACTACTTAACTGGGGGACACACCGATACACTCATCTTT.